Listed here is a single TCR beta chain. Its antigen is still unknown. The data are from a study of cytomegalovirus exposure and HLA in healthy donors. General observations from the study: Follow-up analysis found HLA locus-dependent TCR association rates, highest for DRB1 and lowest for HLA-C. An analysis done earlier found most TCR beta V segments productive about 87% or about 30% of the time.

Primers included in the PCR were 60 Vbeta and 13 Jbeta primers. The data were produced by immunoSEQ multiplex PCR, yet TCRdb's version contains in-frame clones alone and is incomplete. There are about 100,000 clones in the sample; approximately 81% occur only once, and around 4.2% lies in the top ten. V was clipped by 4 bases and J by 0 bases, with 18 bases between them. Germline CDR1 MNHNS, CDR2 SASEGT. The CDR3 is 17 amino acids. The J gene is TRBJ1-1, the V gene TRBV6-1; D is possibly TRBD1 (6 bases). The sequencing sample was made of PBMCs. The TCR originated in a woman in her seventies in good health and CMV-seropositive. CDR3 sequence reads: CASSVIQGPRMNTEAFF. CDR3 in DNA: TGTGCCAGCAGTGTTATCCAGGGGCCGCGCATGAACACTGAAGCTTTCTTT.